This TCR beta chain was obtained from a study of T-cell memory formation after mild COVID-19. Study context: There were largely donor-specific TCR clusters.

This clonotype was recorded a few times. No antigen is known for it. Regarding the study as a whole: That cross-reactive memory joined was suggested by some responding clones appearing in pre-infection memory. SARS-CoV-2 specificity of second-wave clones peaking day 37 was unconfirmed.

From germline, CDR1 is SGHVS and CDR2 FQNEAQ. With V trimmed by 0 bases and J by 5 bases, 4 bases remained unmatched. The CDR3 runs 15 residues. Using constant-segment primers, 5'RACE produced TCR alpha and TCR beta cDNA libraries carrying sample barcodes and UMIs. TCRdb independently ran MiXCR on the 5' RACE reads; one entry per CDR3 protein. This sample has about 470,000 distinct CDR3 sequences; 20% to 30% occur once, and the top ten carry around 12%. Sequencing input: PBMCs or a T cell subset sorted from them (not recorded which). The chain joins TRBV7-8 to TRBJ2-5; 9 nucleotides line up with TRBD1. This clonotype originated in an adult woman who had mild COVID-19 (a few samples of this study predate the infection). Cell type and time point are not known. CDR3 sequence: CASSLATGGFETQYF. CDR3 coding DNA: TGTGCCAGCAGCTTAGCTACAGGGGGCTTTGAGACCCAGTACTTC.